This T cell receptor beta chain came from a study of blood T cell repertoires in COVID-19. With V trimmed by 5 bases and J by 3 bases, 5 bases remained unmatched. CDR1 is SGHAT, CDR2 FQNNGV, per germline. This CDR3 has 15 residues. Only in-frame clones appear in the TCRdb table, and some are missing; sequencing was by immunoSEQ multiplex PCR. The table lists roughly 250,000 clones, 70% to 90% of them singletons. The V gene is TRBV11-2, the J gene TRBJ2-3; 10 nucleotides line up with TRBD2. The sequencing input was peripheral blood. The TCR comes from a man aged 35 to 55 with acute or convalescent COVID-19. The CDR3 DNA reads TGTGCCAGCAGCATTAGCGGGGGGCCTACAGATACGCAGTATTTT. Its protein product is CASSISGGPTDTQYF.